Given below is one T cell receptor (beta chain) in context. The antigen is unknown. This sample is part of a study of cytomegalovirus exposure and HLA in healthy donors. General study results and limits: Reportedly, fewer N-insertions than the approximately 680-donor mean appeared in an Asian-associated ancestry cluster in a later analysis. In presence/absence analyses, roughly uniform sequencing depth across donors was assumed. Common viral pathogens (according to a later analysis) appeared linked to several of the most significant clusters.

Trimming shortened V by 2 bases and J by 6 bases, and 10 bases separated the two germline ends. In germline, CDR1 is MNHEY, CDR2 SVGAGI. The CDR3 length is 14 residues. Primers included in the PCR were 60 Vbeta and 13 Jbeta primers. The assay was immunoSEQ multiplex PCR, and TCRdb's table has in-frame clones only and misses some. The data hold over 200,000 clones, with about three quarters observed a single time. The receptor's source is a woman aged 55-70 years in good health and CMV-seropositive. The rearrangement links TRBV6-5 to TRBJ2-2; D may be TRBD2 (5 bases). Material for sequencing was PBMCs. Here the CDR3 reads CASSYLLDSGELFF. CDR3 DNA sequence: TGTGCCAGCAGTTACCTTTTGGACTCCGGGGAGCTGTTTTTT.